This T cell receptor beta chain was recorded in a study of blood T cell repertoires in COVID-19. The overall study: PBMCs, B-cell-depleted T cells, or T cells provided the cDNA or gDNA that made up the material.

There are 15 residues in the CDR3. Trimming left V 2 bases short and J 4 bases short, with 14 bases between. CDR1 is SGHTA and CDR2 is FQGNSA in the germline V gene. Measured with immunoSEQ multiplex PCR; TCRdb has only the in-frame clones, and not every one. The table lists under 300,000 clones, around four fifths of them singletons, with over 8.5% in the top ten. The J gene is TRBJ1-1, the V gene TRBV7-2, with D perhaps matching TRBD1 (6 bases). The sequence was obtained from a woman aged 45 to 65 who had recovered from COVID-19. The sample consisted of peripheral blood. CDR3 loop: CASSLIQGVGTEAFF. CDR3 sequence (DNA): TGTGCCAGCAGCTTAATACAGGGAGTAGGCACTGAAGCTTTCTTT.